A single sample is the source of the 7 T cell receptor beta chains below, sequenced in a study of human T cells and chemical hapten exposure. Time point reported: patch test 3, about 24 weeks after DPC sensitization. The treatment denotes: therapeutic diphenylcyclopropenone sensitization with weekly scalp DPC. Via MiXCR, TCRdb re-called the RACE reads, giving one row per CDR3 protein. The sample shows 50,000 to 80,000 distinct CDR3 sequences, approximately 10% of them seen only once. The sample here was whole blood, taken in connection with sensitization to the hapten diphenylcyclopropenone (DPC). These receptor sequences come from a woman aged 25 to 45 with alopecia areata. Some clones in this sample may be carry-over from other donors' samples.

The V and J genes are TRBV7-2 and TRBJ2-1, with 9 bases fitting TRBD1. Per germline, CDR1 SGHTA and CDR2 FQGNSA. This CDR3 contains 17 residues. V lost 2 bases, J lost 0 bases, and 5 bases stayed unmatched. The CDR3 DNA follows: TGTGCCAGCAGCTTACCTACAGGGGGCGCCTCCTACAATGAGCAGTTCTTC. Encoded protein: CASSLPTGGASYNEQFF.

This clonotype was seen many times. The chain recombines TRBV7-2 with TRBJ1-5; D not resolved. Germline V gives CDR1 SGHTA, CDR2 FQGNSA. The CDR3 runs 14 residues. Trimming took 5 bases from V and 4 from J, leaving 12 bases between them. The CDR3 protein is CASSRPGGNQPQHF. DNA for the CDR3: TGTGCCAGCAGCCGCCCGGGAGGGAATCAGCCCCAGCATTTT.

To note about this clonotype: A much larger clone sits a single nucleotide away, making a read error possible. This chain joins TRBV15 and TRBJ2-6; D ambiguous. The CDR3 is 18 amino acids. Germline CDR1 and CDR2: LNHNV and YYDKDF (reference sequence). In nucleotides, the CDR3 is TGTGTCACCAGCAGAGATCTAGTGGACCGCTCTGGGGCCAACGTCCTGACTTTC. It specifies CVTSRDLVDRSGANVLTF.

This chain links TRBV7-8 with TRBJ2-6; D assignment may be TRBD1 or TRBD2 (5 bases each). CDR1 is SGHVS and CDR2 is FQNEAQ in the germline V gene. The CDR3 covers 17 residues. V lost 5 bases and J 1 base, leaving 15 bases between the germline ends. The CDR3 reads CASSPRGVGSGANVLTF. The CDR3 DNA follows: TGTGCCAGCAGCCCAAGGGGAGTTGGGTCTGGGGCCAACGTCCTGACTTTC.

This clonotype was counted only a few times. The chain uses TRBV6-2 or TRBV6-3 and TRBJ2-5; D is unclear. Germline V CDR1 and CDR2: MNHEY, SVGEGT. The CDR3 spans 14 residues. V was trimmed by 5 bases and J by 5 bases, leaving 15 bases between them. As DNA, the CDR3 is TGTGCCAGCAGTAACGATGGTGTCGCTGAGACCCAGTACTTC. Translating gives CASSNDGVAETQYF.

In its sample, this clonotype was seen many times. The chain couples TRBV4-3 to TRBJ2-1; unclear D gene. The CDR3 totals 17 residues. Germline CDR1 is LGHNA and CDR2 is YSLEER. Deletions cut 0 bases from V and 5 bases from J, with 17 bases between. The CDR3 DNA sequence: TGCGCCAGCAGCCAAGATGTCGGCAGGCGAGTAAACAATGAGCAGTTCTTC. Amino acid sequence: CASSQDVGRRVNNEQFF.

CDR3 nucleotide sequence: TGTGCCACCAGCCCCGGCGGGGGGCGCTATGGCTACACCTTC. This encodes CATSPGGGRYGYTF. The gene calls are TRBV15 and TRBJ1-2, with TRBD1 as a possible D gene (6 bases). In germline, CDR1 is LNHNV, CDR2 YYDKDF (reference sequence). This CDR3 region has 14 residues. V lost 5 bases, J lost 4 bases, and 14 bases lay in between.